This TCR beta chain came from a study of post-analysis software for immune sequencing data. Study-level background: The cohort encompassed relapsing-remitting, secondary progressive and progressive-relapsing multiple sclerosis disease courses. Broader study findings: Multiple sclerosis patients had significantly lower normalized Chao1 diversity than controls.

This clonotype was counted between two and nine times. Its target is unknown. Prepared TCR beta cDNA libraries contained unique molecular identifiers. Once roughly 0.9 to 10 million T cells were used, 400,000 to 550,000 cDNA molecules resulted. TCRdb passed the PCR reads through MiXCR, listing each CDR3 protein once. The table has hundreds of thousands of distinct CDR3 sequences, 44% seen once. The sequence was obtained from a girl under 18 with multiple sclerosis. Sequencing was performed on blood.

The CDR3 DNA sequence: TGTGCCAGCGAGGGGTATGGCTACACCTTC. This codes for CASEGYGYTF. The rearrangement uses TRBV7-9 and TRBJ1-2, with D possibly being TRBD1 (5 bases). Germline V gene lookup returns CDR1 SEHNR and CDR2 FQNEAQ (reference sequence). V shed 8 bases and J shed 5 bases, with 6 bases lying between them. The CDR3 length is 10 residues.